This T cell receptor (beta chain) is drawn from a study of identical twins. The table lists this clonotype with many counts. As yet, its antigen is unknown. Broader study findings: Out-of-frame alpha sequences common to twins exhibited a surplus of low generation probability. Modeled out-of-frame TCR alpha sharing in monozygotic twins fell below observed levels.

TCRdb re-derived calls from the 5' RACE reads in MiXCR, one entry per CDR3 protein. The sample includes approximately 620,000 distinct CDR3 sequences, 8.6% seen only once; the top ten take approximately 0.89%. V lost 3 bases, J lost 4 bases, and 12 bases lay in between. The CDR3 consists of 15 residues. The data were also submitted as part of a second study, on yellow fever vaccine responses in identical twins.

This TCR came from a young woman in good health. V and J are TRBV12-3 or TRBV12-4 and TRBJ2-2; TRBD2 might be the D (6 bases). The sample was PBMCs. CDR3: CASSFGGPGTGELFF. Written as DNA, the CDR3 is TGTGCCAGCAGTTTCGGGGGTCCGGGCACCGGGGAGCTGTTTTTT.